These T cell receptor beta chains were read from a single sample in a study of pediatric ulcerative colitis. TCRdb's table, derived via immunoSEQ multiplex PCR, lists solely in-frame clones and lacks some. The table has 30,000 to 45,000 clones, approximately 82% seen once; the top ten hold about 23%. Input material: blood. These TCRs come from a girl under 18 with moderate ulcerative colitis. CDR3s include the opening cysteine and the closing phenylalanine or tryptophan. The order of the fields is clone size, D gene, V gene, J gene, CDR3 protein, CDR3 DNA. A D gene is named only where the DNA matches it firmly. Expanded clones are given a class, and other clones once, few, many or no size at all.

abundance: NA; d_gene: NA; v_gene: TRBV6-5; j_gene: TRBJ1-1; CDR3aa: CASSYGEQVEAFF; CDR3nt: TGTGCCAGCAGTTACGGTGAACAGGTTGAAGCTTTCTTT
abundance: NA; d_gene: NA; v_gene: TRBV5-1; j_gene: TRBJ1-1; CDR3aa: CASSLPPLNRDKGTEAFF; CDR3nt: TGCGCCAGCAGCTTGCCCCCCTTGAACAGGGATAAGGGGACTGAAGCTTTCTTT
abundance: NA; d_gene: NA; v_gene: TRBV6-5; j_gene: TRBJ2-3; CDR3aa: CASSYRLETTQYF; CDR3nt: TGTGCCAGCAGTTACCGCCTGGAGACTACGCAGTATTTT
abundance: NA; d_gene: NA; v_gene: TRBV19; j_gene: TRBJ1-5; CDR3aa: CASSISWQVNNQPQHF; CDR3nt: TGTGCCAGTAGTATTAGTTGGCAGGTGAATAATCAGCCCCAGCATTTT
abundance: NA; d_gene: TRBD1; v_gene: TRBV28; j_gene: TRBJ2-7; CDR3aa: CASSYSDWGQGSYEQYF; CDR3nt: TGTGCCAGCAGTTACTCCGACTGGGGACAGGGATCCTACGAGCAGTACTTC
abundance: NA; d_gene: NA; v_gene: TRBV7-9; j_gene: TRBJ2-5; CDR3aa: CASSRGRETQYF; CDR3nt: TGTGCCAGCAGCCGCGGCCGGGAGACCCAGTACTTC
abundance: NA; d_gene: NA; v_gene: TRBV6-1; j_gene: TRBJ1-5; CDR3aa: CASSIGNQPQHF; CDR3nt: TGTGCCAGCAGTATCGGAAATCAGCCCCAGCATTTT
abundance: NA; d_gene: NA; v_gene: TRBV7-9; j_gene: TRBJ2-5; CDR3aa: CASSPGGTFEETQYF; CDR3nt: TGTGCCAGCAGCCCCGGGGGCACATTTGAGGAGACCCAGTACTTC
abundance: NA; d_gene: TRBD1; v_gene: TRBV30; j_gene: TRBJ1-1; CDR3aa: CAWSPGGTATEAFF; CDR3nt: TGTGCCTGGAGTCCCGGAGGGACAGCCACTGAAGCTTTCTTT
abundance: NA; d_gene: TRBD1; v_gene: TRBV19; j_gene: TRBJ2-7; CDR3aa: CASTPTGGANYEQYF; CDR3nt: TGTGCCAGTACCCCGACAGGGGGGGCCAACTACGAGCAGTACTTC
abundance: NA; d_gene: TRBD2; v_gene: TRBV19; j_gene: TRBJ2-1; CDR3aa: CASSIGIAGHTYNEQFF; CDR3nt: TGTGCCAGTAGTATAGGTATAGCGGGACATACCTACAATGAGCAGTTCTTC
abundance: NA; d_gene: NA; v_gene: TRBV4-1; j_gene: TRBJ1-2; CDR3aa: CASSQEGLGAGGYTF; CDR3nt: TGCGCCAGCAGCCAAGAAGGGTTGGGAGCAGGCGGCTACACCTTC
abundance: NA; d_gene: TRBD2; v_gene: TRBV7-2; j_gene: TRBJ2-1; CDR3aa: CASSFSSGGGDEQFF; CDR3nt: TGTGCCAGCAGCTTTTCGAGCGGGGGGGGAGATGAGCAGTTCTTC
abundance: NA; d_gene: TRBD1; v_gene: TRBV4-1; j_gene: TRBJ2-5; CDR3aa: CASSPQTGGLGETQYF; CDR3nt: TGCGCCAGCAGCCCTCAGACAGGGGGGCTTGGAGAGACCCAGTACTTC
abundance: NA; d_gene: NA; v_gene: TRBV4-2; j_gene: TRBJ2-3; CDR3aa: CASSQEVSVTDTQYF; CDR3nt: TGTGCCAGCAGCCAAGAAGTAAGCGTAACAGATACGCAGTATTTT
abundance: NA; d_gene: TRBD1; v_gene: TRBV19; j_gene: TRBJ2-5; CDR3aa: CASSIDGRDRVVETQYF; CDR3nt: TGTGCCAGTAGTATAGATGGCCGAGACAGGGTGGTTGAGACCCAGTACTTC
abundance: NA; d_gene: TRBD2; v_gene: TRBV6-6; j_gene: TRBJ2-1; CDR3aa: CASSYPSSGNEQFF; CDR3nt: TGTGCCAGCAGTTACCCGTCTAGCGGCAATGAGCAGTTCTTC
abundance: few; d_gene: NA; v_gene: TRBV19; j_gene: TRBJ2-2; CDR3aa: CASSIDAGAGTGELFF; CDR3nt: TGTGCCAGTAGTATAGACGCCGGGGCGGGCACCGGGGAGCTGTTTTTT
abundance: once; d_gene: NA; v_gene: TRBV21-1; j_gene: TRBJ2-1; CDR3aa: CASSEPTVAGGRDEQFF; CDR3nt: TGTGCCAGCAGCGAACCCACAGTAGCGGGGGGGAGGGATGAGCAGTTCTTC
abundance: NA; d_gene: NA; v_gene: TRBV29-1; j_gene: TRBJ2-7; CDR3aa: CSTRVTASSYEQYF; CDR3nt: TGCAGCACCAGAGTGACCGCTAGCTCCTACGAGCAGTACTTC
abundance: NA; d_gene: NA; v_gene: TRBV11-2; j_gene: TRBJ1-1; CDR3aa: CASSGDPAEEAFF; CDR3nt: TGTGCCAGCAGTGGGGACCCGGCCGAAGAGGCTTTCTTT
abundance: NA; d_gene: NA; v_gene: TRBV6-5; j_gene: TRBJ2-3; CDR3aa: CASSYSWGADTQYF; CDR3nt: TGTGCCAGCAGTTACAGCTGGGGAGCAGATACGCAGTATTTT
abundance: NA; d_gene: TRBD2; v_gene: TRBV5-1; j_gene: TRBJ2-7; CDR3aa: CASSLASTSSGIYEQYF; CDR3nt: TGCGCCAGCAGCTTGGCCAGCACGTCTAGCGGGATCTACGAGCAGTACTTC
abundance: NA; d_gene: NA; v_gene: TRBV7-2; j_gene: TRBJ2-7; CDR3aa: CASSLEVGRSYEQYF; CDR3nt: TGTGCCAGCAGCTTAGAGGTTGGTAGGTCCTACGAGCAGTACTTC
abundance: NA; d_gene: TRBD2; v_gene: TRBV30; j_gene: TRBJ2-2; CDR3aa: CAWSSSPGLVVTQTGELFF; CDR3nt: TGTGCCTGGAGTTCGTCCCCCGGACTAGTCGTTACCCAAACCGGGGAGCTGTTTTTT